This T cell receptor (beta chain) comes out of a study of T-cell reconstitution after alpha-beta-depleted transplantation in children. This clonotype was seen repeatedly, ten times or more. The authors prepared the TCRbeta library with unique molecular identifiers. One entry per CDR3 protein, called by TCRdb with MiXCR from the PCR reads. Here the sample spans some 200,000 distinct CDR3 sequences, over 9.5% being singletons. Germline values: CDR1 DFQATT, CDR2 SNEGSKA (reference sequence). The CDR3 extends over 12 amino acids. Trimming removed 1 base at V and 5 bases at J, with 6 bases between. The V and J genes are TRBV20-1 and TRBJ2-1; D remains unclear. The clonotype comes from a human donor who donated a stem cell graft to a child with SCID. This specimen consisted of PBMCs from the stem cell graft donor, obtained from the stem cell graft. Here the CDR3 reads CSARGVHNEQFF. CDR3 DNA sequence: TGCAGTGCTAGAGGGGTGCACAATGAGCAGTTCTTC.